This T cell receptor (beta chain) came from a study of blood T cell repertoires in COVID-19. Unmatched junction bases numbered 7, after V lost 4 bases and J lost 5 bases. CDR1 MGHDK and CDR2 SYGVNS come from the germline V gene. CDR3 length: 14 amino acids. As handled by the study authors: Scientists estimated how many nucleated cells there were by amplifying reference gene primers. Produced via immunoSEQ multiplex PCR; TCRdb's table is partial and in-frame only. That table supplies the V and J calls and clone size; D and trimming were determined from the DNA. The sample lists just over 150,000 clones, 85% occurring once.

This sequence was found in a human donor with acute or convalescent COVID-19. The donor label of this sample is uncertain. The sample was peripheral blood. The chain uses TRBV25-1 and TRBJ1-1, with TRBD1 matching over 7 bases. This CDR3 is CASSASTGRTEAFF. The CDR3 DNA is TGTGCCAGCAGTGCCTCGACAGGGAGGACTGAAGCTTTCTTT.